A single sample is the source of the 12 T cell receptor beta chains below, sequenced in a study of blood T cell repertoires in COVID-19. The method was immunoSEQ multiplex PCR; TCRdb's version includes in-frame clones alone and lacks a portion of them. Counted here are around 300,000 clones, around 91% occurring once; the ten biggest clones make up 0.95% to 1.3%. Source material: peripheral blood. The receptors stem from a woman in her thirties or forties with COVID-19, enrolled during active disease.

This rearrangement joins TRBV7-2 to TRBJ1-2; D may be TRBD1 (6 bases). Trimming took 5 bases from V and 0 from J, leaving 13 bases between them. This CDR3 is built from 15 residues. Germline V gene lookup returns CDR1 SGHTA and CDR2 FQGNSA. The CDR3 loop is CASSPTQGTNYGYTF. The CDR3 bases are TGTGCCAGCAGCCCGACACAGGGAACTAACTATGGCTACACCTTC.

This chain links TRBV10-3 with TRBJ2-5; 7 positions match TRBD1. Germline CDR1 ENHRY, CDR2 SYGVKD. Trimming at V came to 3 bases and at J to 1 base, leaving 2 bases not matched to a gene. The length of the CDR3 is 14 residues. This CDR3 is CAISEGTAQETQYF. The CDR3 nucleotides read TGTGCCATCAGTGAAGGGACAGCCCAAGAGACCCAGTACTTC.

The sample holds one count of this clone. The gene calls are TRBV2 and TRBJ2-5; 10 bases are shared with TRBD1. The germline V gene encodes CDR1 SNHLY and CDR2 FYNNEI. Unmatched junction bases numbered 3, after V lost 6 bases and J lost 5 bases. The CDR3 runs 13 residues. The CDR3 nucleotides read TGTGCCAGCAGGGACAGGGGGGGGGAGACCCAGTACTTC. Amino acid sequence: CASRDRGGETQYF. The variable domain in full, with the rest retrieved from reference TRBV2 and TRBJ2-5, is EPEVTQTPSHQVTQMGQEVILRCVPISNHLYFYWYRQILGQKVEFLVSFYNNEISEKSEIFDDQFSVERPDGSNFTLKIRSTKLEDSAMYFCASRDRGGETQYFGPGTRLLVL.

CDR3 loop: CASSLAGTGAMKPTGKLFF. CDR3 bases: TGTGCCAGCAGCTTAGCTGGGACAGGGGCGATGAAGCCGACTGGAAAACTGTTTTTT. The chain has TRBV11-2 and TRBJ1-4; 10 nucleotides line up with TRBD1. Per germline, CDR1 SGHAT and CDR2 FQNNGV. This CDR3 comprises 19 residues. The trim removed 1 base at V and 10 bases at J, leaving 18 bases unmatched.

The rearrangement uses TRBV28 and TRBJ2-7; D gene unclear. Germline CDR1 and CDR2: MDHEN and SYDVKM. Trimming pared 5 bases from V and 3 bases from J, leaving 5 bases between. CDR3 length equals 11 residues. The CDR3 is CASSIHYEQYF. In DNA, the CDR3 is TGTGCCAGCAGTATCCACTACGAGCAGTACTTC. The full variable domain, rest sourced from reference TRBV28 and TRBJ2-7, is DVKVTQSSRYLVKRTGEKVFLECVQDMDHENMFWYRQDPGLGLRLIYFSYDVKMKEKGDIPEGYSVSREKKERFSLILESASTNQTSMYLCASSIHYEQYFGPGTRLTVT.

The chain recombines TRBV6-2 or TRBV6-3 with TRBJ1-4; tentatively, D is TRBD1 (5 bases). This CDR3 contains 12 residues. V was trimmed by 5 bases and J by 5 bases, leaving 6 bases between them. From germline, CDR1 is MNHEY and CDR2 SVGEGT. The CDR3 region has the DNA TGTGCCAGCAGTCGGACAAATGAAAAACTGTTTTTT. This gives the protein CASSRTNEKLFF.

As regards this clone: Other DNA sequences in the sample encode the same CDR3. The rearrangement links TRBV5-1 to TRBJ2-3; unclear D gene. The CDR3 is made up of 12 amino acids. The germline CDR1 and CDR2 sequences are SGHRS and YFSETQ. V lost 4 bases and J 1 base, leaving 4 bases between the germline ends. As DNA, the CDR3 is TGCGCCAGCAGCAGCGGCACAGATACGCAGTATTTT. Its translation: CASSSGTDTQYF.

This clone was seen only a few times. Different DNA sequences within this sample yield the same CDR3. This chain joins TRBV2 and TRBJ2-7; D gene unclear. Trimming cost V 6 bases and J 3 bases, with 6 bases left between them. CDR3 length equals 11 residues. Per germline, CDR1 SNHLY and CDR2 FYNNEI. CDR3 bases: TGTGCCAGCAGCCCCTTCTACGAGCAGTACTTC. Translating it yields CASSPFYEQYF.

This chain connects TRBV6-2 or TRBV6-3 to TRBJ1-1; 7 nucleotides match TRBD1. CDR1 is MNHEY and CDR2 is SVGEGT in the germline V gene. Unmatched junction bases numbered 11, after V lost 4 bases and J lost 6 bases. The CDR3 length is 15 residues. The CDR3 region is CASSSPGRGLAEAFF. The CDR3, as DNA: TGTGCCAGCAGTTCCCCGGGCAGGGGGTTAGCTGAAGCTTTCTTT.

This clone has just one count. This chain connects TRBV19 to TRBJ2-7, with 9 bases fitting TRBD2. The CDR3 covers 15 residues. V was clipped by 1 base and J by 0 bases; unmatched bases: 1. CDR1 is LNHDA and CDR2 is SQIVND in the germline V gene (reference sequence). The CDR3 nucleotides are TGTGCCAGTAGTATAGGACTAGCGGCCTCCTACGAGCAGTACTTC. Translated: CASSIGLAASYEQYF.

The rearrangement uses TRBV19 and TRBJ2-2; TRBD2 matches at 9 bases. This CDR3 is 16 amino acids long. Germline CDR1 LNHDA, CDR2 SQIVND (reference sequence). The V segment lost 7 bases and the J segment 7 bases; nucleotides outside the gene matches: 13. DNA of the CDR3: TGTGCCAGTATCCAAGCGGGAGGCCGGTTAAACGGGGAGCTGTTTTTT. Translating it yields CASIQAGGRLNGELFF.

V and J are TRBV13 and TRBJ1-1; D gene uncertain. This CDR3 has 15 amino acids. Germline lookup yields CDR1 PRHDT and CDR2 FYEKMQ (reference sequence). V lost 5 bases, J lost 6 bases, and 19 bases lay in between. DNA of the CDR3: TGTGCCAGCAGCCCCGGTGGGGAGGGCCTACCTGAAGCTTTCTTT. Translating it yields CASSPGGEGLPEAFF. Based on the CDR3 plus reference TRBV13 and TRBJ1-1, the full variable domain is AAGVIQSPRHLIKEKRETATLKCYPIPRHDTVYWYQQGPGQDPQFLISFYEKMQSDKGSIPDRFSAQQFSDYHSELNMSSLELGDSALYFCASSPGGEGLPEAFFGQGTRLTVV.